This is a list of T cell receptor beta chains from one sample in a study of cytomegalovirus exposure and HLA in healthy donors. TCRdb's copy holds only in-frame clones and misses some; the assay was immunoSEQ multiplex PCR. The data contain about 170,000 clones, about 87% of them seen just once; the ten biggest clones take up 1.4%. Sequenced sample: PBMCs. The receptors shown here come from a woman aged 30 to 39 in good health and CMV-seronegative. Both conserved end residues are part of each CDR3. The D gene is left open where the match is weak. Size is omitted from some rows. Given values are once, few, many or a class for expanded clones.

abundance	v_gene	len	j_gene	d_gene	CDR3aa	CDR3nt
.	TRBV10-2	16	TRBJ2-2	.	CASSESSHRFAGELFF	TGCGCCAGCAGTGAGTCGAGTCACAGATTCGCCGGGGAGCTGTTTTTT
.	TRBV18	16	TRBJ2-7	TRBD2	CASSPPSGGAMGEQYF	TGTGCCAGCTCACCACCGAGCGGGGGGGCAATGGGGGAGCAGTACTTC
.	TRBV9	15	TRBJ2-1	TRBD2	CASSRVGGSLDEQFF	TGTGCCAGCAGTAGAGTCGGGGGGAGCCTCGATGAGCAGTTCTTC
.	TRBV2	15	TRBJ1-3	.	CASRGTGTIGNTIYF	TGTGCCAGCAGGGGGACCGGGACAATTGGAAACACCATATATTTT
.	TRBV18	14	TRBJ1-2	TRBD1	CASSAKDRTYGYTF	TGTGCCAGCTCCGCCAAGGACAGGACTTATGGCTACACCTTC
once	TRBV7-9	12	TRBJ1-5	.	CASSPPGQPQHF	TGTGCCAGCAGCCCGCCGGGACAGCCCCAGCATTTT
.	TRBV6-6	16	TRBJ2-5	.	CASSEGAGGLQETQYF	TGTGCCAGCAGCGAGGGGGCAGGGGGGCTTCAAGAGACCCAGTACTTC
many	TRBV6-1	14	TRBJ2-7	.	CASSEGVEGYEQYF	TGTGCCAGCAGTGAAGGGGTGGAGGGGTACGAGCAGTACTTC
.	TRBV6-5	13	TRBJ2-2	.	CASSRDKDGELFF	TGTGCCAGCAGCAGGGACAAGGACGGGGAGCTGTTTTTT
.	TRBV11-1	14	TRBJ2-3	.	CASSQKNRRSTQYF	TGTGCCAGCAGCCAAAAAAATCGGAGGAGTACGCAGTATTTT